Sequencing of this T cell receptor beta chain was carried out in a study of early T cells in non-severe SARS-CoV-2 infection. Study summary: Unsorted whole blood bulk RNA was sequenced, with unpaired chains. Study-wide findings and caveats: Matching results from VDJdb favored anti-spike CD8 responses, leaving private and CD4 specificities undetected.

This CDR3 region has 14 residues. CDR1 SEHNR and CDR2 FQNEAQ come from the germline V gene (reference sequence). Losses at the gene ends were 5 bases for V and 7 bases for J; bases not matched to a gene: 6. This clonotype was found a few times. Antigen: not known. The protocol attached unique molecular identifiers to individual cDNA molecules. TCRdb called the 5' RACE reads again in MiXCR, with one record for every CDR3 protein. The sample includes tens of thousands of distinct CDR3 sequences, more than 12% seen only once; the top ten take under 4%. Sequenced: whole blood. The TCR comes from an adult who was a healthcare worker with PCR-confirmed SARS-CoV-2 infection or an uninfected control (not recorded which). The chain employs TRBV7-9 and TRBJ1-2; 11 nucleotides line up with TRBD1. The CDR3 DNA is TGTGCCAGCAGCGACGGACAGGGGGCCTCTGGCTACACCTTC. Its protein product is CASSDGQGASGYTF.